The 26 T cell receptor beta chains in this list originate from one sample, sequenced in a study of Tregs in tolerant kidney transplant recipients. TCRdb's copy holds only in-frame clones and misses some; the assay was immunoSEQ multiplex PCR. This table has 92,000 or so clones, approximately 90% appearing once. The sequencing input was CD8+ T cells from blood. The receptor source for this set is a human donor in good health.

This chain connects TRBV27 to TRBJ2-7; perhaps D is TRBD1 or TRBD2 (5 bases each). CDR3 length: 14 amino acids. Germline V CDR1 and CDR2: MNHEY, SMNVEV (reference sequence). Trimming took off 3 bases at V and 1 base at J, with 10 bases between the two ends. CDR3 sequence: CASSFGDGSYEQYF. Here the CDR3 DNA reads TGTGCCAGCAGTTTCGGGGACGGATCCTACGAGCAGTACTTC.

As DNA, the CDR3 is TGTGCCAGCAGCACCTTTATACGGAACACTGAAGCTTTCTTT. Translated: CASSTFIRNTEAFF. The chain couples TRBV7-6 to TRBJ1-1; the D is unclear. The V and J ends lost 5 bases and 1 base respectively, with 11 bases between them. Germline CDR1 SGHVS, CDR2 FNYEAQ. This CDR3 region has 14 residues.

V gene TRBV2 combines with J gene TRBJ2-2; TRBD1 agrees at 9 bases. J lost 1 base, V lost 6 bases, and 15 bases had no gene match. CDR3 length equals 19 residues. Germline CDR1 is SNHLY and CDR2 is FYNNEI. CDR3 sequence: CASRGGTGTKRGNTGELFF. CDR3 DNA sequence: TGTGCCAGCAGGGGAGGGACAGGGACTAAGCGGGGGAACACCGGGGAGCTGTTTTTT.

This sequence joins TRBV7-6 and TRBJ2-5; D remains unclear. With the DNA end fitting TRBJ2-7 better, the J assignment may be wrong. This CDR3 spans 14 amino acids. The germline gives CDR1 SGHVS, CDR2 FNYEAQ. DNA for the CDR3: TGTGCCAGCAGCTTAGTATTCCCTTCCTACGAGCAGTACTTC. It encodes CASSLVFPSYEQYF.

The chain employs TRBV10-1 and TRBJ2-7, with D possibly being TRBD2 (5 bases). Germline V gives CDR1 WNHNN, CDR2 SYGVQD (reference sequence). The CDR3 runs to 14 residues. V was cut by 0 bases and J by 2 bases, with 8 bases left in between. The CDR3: CASSESLGAYEQYF. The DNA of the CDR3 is TGCGCCAGCAGTGAGTCACTGGGAGCCTACGAGCAGTACTTC.

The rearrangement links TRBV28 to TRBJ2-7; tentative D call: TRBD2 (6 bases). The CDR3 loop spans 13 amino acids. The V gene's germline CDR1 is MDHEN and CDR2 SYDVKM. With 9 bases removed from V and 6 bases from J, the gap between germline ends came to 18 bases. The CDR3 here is CASSPGEVSEQYF. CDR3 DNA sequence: TGTGCCAGTTCACCTGGGGAGGTAAGCGAGCAGTACTTC.

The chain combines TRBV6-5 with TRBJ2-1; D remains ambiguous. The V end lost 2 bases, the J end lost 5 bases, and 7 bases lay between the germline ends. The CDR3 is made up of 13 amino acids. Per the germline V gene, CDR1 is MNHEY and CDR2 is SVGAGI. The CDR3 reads CASSYRADNEQFF. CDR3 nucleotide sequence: TGTGCCAGCAGTTACAGGGCTGACAATGAGCAGTTCTTC.

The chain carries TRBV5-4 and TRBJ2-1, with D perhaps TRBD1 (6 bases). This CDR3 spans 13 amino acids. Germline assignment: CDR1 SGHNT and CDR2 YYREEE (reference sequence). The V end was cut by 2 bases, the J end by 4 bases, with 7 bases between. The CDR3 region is CASSFRGYNEQFF. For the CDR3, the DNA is TGTGCCAGCAGCTTCAGGGGTTACAATGAGCAGTTCTTC.

The CDR3 nucleotides read TGTGCCAGCAGCTTGGCCGGCCGGTCTTACGAGCAGTACTTC. Residues: CASSLAGRSYEQYF. The chain recombines TRBV5-6 with TRBJ2-7, with D uncertain. The CDR3 runs 14 residues. Trimming stripped 0 bases from V and 4 bases from J, with 11 bases between. Germline values: CDR1 SGHDT, CDR2 YYEEEE.

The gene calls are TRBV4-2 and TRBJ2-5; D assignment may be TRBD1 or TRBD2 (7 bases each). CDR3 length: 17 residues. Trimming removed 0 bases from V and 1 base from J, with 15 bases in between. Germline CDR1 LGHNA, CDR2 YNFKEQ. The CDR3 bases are TGTGCCAGCAGCCAAGATCGGGTCAGGGGGGGCCAAGAGACCCAGTACTTC. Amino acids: CASSQDRVRGGQETQYF.

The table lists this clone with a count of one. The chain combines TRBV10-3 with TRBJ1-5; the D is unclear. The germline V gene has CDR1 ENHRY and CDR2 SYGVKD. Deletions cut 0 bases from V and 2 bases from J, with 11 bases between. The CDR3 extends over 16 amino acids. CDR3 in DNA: TGTGCCATCAGTGAGTCGGTTGGCGGGCGCAATCAGCCCCAGCATTTT. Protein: CAISESVGGRNQPQHF.

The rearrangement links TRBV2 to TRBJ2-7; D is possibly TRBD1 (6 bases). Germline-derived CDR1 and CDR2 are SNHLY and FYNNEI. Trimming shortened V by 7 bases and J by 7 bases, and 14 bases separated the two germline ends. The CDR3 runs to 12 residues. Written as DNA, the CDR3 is TGTGCCAGCACCCGGGACACGGAAGAGCAGTACTTC. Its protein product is CASTRDTEEQYF. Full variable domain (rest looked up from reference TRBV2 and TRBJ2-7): EPEVTQTPSHQVTQMGQEVILRCVPISNHLYFYWYRQILGQKVEFLVSFYNNEISEKSEIFDDQFSVERPDGSNFTLKIRSTKLEDSAMYFCASTRDTEEQYFGPGTRLTVT.

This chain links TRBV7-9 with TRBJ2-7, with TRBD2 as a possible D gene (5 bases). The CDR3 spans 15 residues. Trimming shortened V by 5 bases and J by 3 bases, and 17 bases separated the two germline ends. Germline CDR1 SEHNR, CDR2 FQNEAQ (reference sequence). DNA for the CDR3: TGTGCCAGCAGCCCAGAGGGCTATACCGTCTACGAGCAGTACTTC. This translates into CASSPEGYTVYEQYF. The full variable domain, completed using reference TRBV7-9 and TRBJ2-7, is DTGVSQNPRHKITKRGQNVTFRCDPISEHNRLYWYRQTLGQGPEFLTYFQNEAQLEKSRLLSDRFSAERPKGSFSTLEIQRTEQGDSAMYLCASSPEGYTVYEQYFGPGTRLTVT.

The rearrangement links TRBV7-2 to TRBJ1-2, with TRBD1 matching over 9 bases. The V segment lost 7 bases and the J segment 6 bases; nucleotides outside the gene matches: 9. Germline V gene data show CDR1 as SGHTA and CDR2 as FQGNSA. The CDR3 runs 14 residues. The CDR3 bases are TGTGCCAGCACCATCACAGGGGGCGGGAATGGCTACACCTTC. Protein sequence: CASTITGGGNGYTF.

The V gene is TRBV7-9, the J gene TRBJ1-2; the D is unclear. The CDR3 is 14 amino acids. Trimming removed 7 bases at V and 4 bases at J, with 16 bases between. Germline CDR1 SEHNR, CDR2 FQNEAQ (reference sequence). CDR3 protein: CASTYTPRVYGYTF. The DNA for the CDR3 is TGTGCCAGCACCTATACCCCAAGGGTCTATGGCTACACCTTC.

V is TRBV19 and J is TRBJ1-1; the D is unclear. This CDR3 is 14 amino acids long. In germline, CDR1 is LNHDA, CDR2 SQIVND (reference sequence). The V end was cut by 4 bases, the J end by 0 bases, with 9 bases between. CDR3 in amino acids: CASSKDFLNTEAFF. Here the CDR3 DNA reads TGTGCCAGTAGTAAGGACTTTTTGAACACTGAAGCTTTCTTT.

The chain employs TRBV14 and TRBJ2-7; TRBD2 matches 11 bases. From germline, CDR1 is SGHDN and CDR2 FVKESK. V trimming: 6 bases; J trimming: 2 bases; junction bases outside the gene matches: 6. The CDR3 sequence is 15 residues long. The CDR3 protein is CASRGTSGSTYEQYF. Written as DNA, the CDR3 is TGTGCCAGCAGGGGGACTAGCGGATCCACCTACGAGCAGTACTTC.

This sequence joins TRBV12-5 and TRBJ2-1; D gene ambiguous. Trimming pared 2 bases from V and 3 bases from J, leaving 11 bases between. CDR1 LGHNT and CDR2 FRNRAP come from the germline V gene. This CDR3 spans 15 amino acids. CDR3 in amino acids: CASGLPSVGYNEQFF. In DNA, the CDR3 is TGTGCTAGTGGTTTGCCCTCGGTTGGCTACAATGAGCAGTTCTTC.

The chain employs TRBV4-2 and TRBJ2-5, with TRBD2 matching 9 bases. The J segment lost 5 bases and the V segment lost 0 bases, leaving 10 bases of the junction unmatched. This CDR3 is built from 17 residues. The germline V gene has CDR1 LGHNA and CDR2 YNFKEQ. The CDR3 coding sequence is TGTGCCAGCAGCCAAGATTCGGCGCGGGGGGGCTGGGAGACCCAGTACTTC. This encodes CASSQDSARGGWETQYF.

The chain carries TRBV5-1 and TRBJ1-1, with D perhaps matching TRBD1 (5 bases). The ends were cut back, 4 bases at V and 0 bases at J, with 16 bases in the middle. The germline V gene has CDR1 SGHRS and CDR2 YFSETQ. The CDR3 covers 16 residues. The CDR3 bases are TGCGCCAGCAGCCCGGGACCGAGCTACATGAACACTGAAGCTTTCTTT. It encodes CASSPGPSYMNTEAFF.

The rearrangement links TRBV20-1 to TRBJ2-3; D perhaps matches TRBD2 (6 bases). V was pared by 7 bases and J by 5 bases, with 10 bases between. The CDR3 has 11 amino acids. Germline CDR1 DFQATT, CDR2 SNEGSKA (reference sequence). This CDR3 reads CSEEGLDTQYF. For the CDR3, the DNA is TGCAGTGAGGAGGGATTAGATACGCAGTATTTT.

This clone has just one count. The CDR3 region has the DNA TGTGCTAGTGGCTTTGACAGGTCCTACGAGCAGTACTTC. Its protein is CASGFDRSYEQYF. The chain joins TRBV12-5 to TRBJ2-7, with D possibly matching TRBD1 (6 bases). Germline V gene sequence: CDR1 LGHNT, CDR2 FRNRAP. This CDR3 has 13 amino acids. Trimming shortened V by 6 bases and J by 1 base, and 10 bases separated the two germline ends.

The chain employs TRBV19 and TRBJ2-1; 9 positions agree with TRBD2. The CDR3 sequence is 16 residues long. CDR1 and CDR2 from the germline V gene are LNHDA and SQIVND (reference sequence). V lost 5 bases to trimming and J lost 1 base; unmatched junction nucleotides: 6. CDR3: CASSGLAGYSYNEQFF. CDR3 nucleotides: TGTGCCAGTAGTGGGCTAGCGGGGTATTCCTACAATGAGCAGTTCTTC.

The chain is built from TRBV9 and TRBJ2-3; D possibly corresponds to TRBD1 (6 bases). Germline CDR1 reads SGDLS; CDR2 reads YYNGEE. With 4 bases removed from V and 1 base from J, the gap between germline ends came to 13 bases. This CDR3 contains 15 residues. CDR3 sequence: CASSTTGIGTDTQYF. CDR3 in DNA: TGTGCCAGCAGCACTACAGGGATTGGCACAGATACGCAGTATTTT.

In DNA, the CDR3 is TGTGCCACCAGCAGAGTGCAGAACAGGGTCTCTGGAAACACCATATATTTT. Amino acid sequence: CATSRVQNRVSGNTIYF. The rearrangement joins TRBV15 to TRBJ1-3, with D possibly TRBD1 on 6 matching bases. The CDR3 spans 17 residues. Looked up from germline, CDR1 is LNHNV and CDR2 is YYDKDF (reference sequence). V lost 1 base and J lost 0, with 13 bases in between.

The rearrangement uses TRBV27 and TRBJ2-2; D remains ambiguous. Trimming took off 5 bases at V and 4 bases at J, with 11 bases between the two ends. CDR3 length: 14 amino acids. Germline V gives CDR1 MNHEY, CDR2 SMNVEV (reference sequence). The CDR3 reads CASSPPDLTGELFF. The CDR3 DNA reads TGTGCCAGCAGTCCACCGGACCTCACCGGGGAGCTGTTTTTT.